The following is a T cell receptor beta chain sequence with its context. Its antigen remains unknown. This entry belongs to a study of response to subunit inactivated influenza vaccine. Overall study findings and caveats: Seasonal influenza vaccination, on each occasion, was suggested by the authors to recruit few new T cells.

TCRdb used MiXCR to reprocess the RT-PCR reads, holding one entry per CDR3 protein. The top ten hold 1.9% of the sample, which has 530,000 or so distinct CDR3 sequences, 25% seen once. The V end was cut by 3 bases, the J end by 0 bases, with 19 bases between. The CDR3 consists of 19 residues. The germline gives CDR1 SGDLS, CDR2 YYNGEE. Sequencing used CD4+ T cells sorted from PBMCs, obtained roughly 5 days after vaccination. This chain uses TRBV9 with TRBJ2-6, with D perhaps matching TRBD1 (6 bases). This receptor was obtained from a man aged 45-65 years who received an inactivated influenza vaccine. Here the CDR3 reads CASSAEDSRFYSGANVLTF. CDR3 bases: TGTGCCAGCAGCGCCGAGGACAGCCGTTTTTACTCTGGGGCCAACGTCCTGACTTTC.